A selection of T cell receptor beta chains follows, all from one sample in a study of shared clonotypes between healthy human individuals. Measured with immunoSEQ multiplex PCR; TCRdb has only the in-frame clones, and not every one. The table shows around 500,000 clones, with 65% to 80% occurring only once. Sequenced: PBMCs. The receptor source for this set is a middle-aged woman in good health. Some clones in this sample may be carry-over from other donors' samples. Each CDR3 is given with its conserved first and last residue. D genes are given only for firm matches. For some rows the clone size is stated as once, few or many, or as a class when expanded; others skip it.

TRBV7-9	TRBD1	TRBJ2-7	-	CASSRGQEFHEQYF	TGTGCCAGCAGCCGAGGACAGGAATTCCACGAGCAGTACTTC
TRBV4-3	TRBD1	TRBJ2-2	many	CASSQQGATDGGELFF	TGCGCCAGCAGCCAACAGGGGGCTACGGATGGCGGGGAGCTGTTTTTT
TRBV28	-	TRBJ1-1	-	CATTGLGRVTEAFF	TGTGCCACCACGGGGTTGGGAAGGGTTACTGAAGCTTTCTTT
TRBV18	-	TRBJ2-2	-	CASSPGYTGELFF	TGTGCCAGCTCACCGGGGTACACCGGGGAGCTGTTTTTT
TRBV19	-	TRBJ1-2	-	CASSLTGTSYGYTF	TGTGCCAGTAGCCTCACCGGGACAAGCTATGGCTACACCTTC
TRBV4-1	-	TRBJ1-4	once	CASSLSHGSSEKLFF	TGCGCCAGCAGCCTCTCTCACGGGAGTAGTGAAAAACTGTTTTTT
TRBV5-4	-	TRBJ1-2	-	CASSHIPTGVMGYGYTF	TGCGCCAGCAGCCACATCCCGACGGGGGTCATGGGGTATGGCTACACCTTC
TRBV6-4	TRBD2	TRBJ2-1	-	CASSDGASGSNEQFF	TGTGCCAGCAGTGACGGGGCTAGCGGGAGCAATGAGCAGTTCTTC
TRBV4-1	-	TRBJ1-2	-	CASSQLPRANYGYTF	TGCGCCAGCAGCCAACTTCCGAGAGCTAACTATGGCTACACCTTC
TRBV30	-	TRBJ1-6	-	CAWGGNSPLHF	TGTGCCTGGGGGGGGAATTCACCCCTCCACTTT
TRBV15	-	TRBJ1-3	-	CATSREVGGSGNTIYF	TGTGCCACCAGCAGAGAGGTGGGGGGCTCTGGAAACACCATATATTTT
TRBV5-1	-	TRBJ2-7	-	CASSLRPQNSYEQYF	TGCGCCAGCAGCCTGAGGCCTCAGAATAGCTACGAGCAGTACTTC
TRBV5-6	TRBD2	TRBJ2-3	-	CASSPEGAGVADTQYF	TGTGCCAGCAGCCCCGAAGGGGCGGGAGTGGCCGATACGCAGTATTTT
TRBV5-4	-	TRBJ1-2	few	CASSLLTATTDGYTF	TGTGCCAGCAGCTTGTTGACAGCCACCACAGATGGCTACACCTTC
TRBV11-2	-	TRBJ2-7	-	CASSLLSRGTYEQYF	TGTGCCAGCAGCTTACTTTCTAGAGGGACCTACGAGCAGTACTTC
TRBV30	-	TRBJ1-1	-	CAWGKNVRTEAFF	TGTGCCTGGGGGAAAAACGTGAGGACTGAAGCTTTCTTT
TRBV6-6	TRBD2	TRBJ2-1	-	CASKVAGDSYNEQFF	TGTGCCAGCAAAGTAGCGGGAGACTCTTACAATGAGCAGTTCTTC
TRBV19	-	TRBJ2-7	-	CASSKGGFPYEQYF	TGTGCCAGTAGCAAAGGGGGGTTTCCCTACGAGCAGTACTTC
TRBV29-1	-	TRBJ1-1	-	CSVGATATMNTEAFF	TGCAGCGTAGGCGCTACAGCTACGATGAACACTGAAGCTTTCTTT
TRBV4-2	TRBD2	TRBJ2-3	-	CASSSGGAGDTDTQYF	TGTGCCAGCAGCTCCGGGGGGGCGGGCGACACAGATACGCAGTATTTT
TRBV7-9	-	TRBJ2-5	-	CASSLPGGRETQYF	TGTGCCAGCAGCTTACCGGGCGGCAGAGAGACCCAGTACTTC
TRBV7-9	-	TRBJ2-3	few	CASSQESTATDTQYF	TGTGCCAGCAGCCAAGAAAGTACAGCAACAGATACGCAGTATTTT
TRBV27	TRBD1	TRBJ2-7	once	CASSSLGTGVSYEQYF	TGTGCCAGCAGTTCCCTCGGGACAGGAGTCTCCTACGAGCAGTACTTC
TRBV5-1	TRBD2	TRBJ2-7	-	CASSLQASGSYEQYF	TGCGCCAGCAGCTTGCAAGCTAGCGGGAGTTACGAGCAGTACTTC